A selection of T cell receptor beta chains follows, all from one sample in a study of shared clonotypes between healthy human individuals. The table came from immunoSEQ multiplex PCR; TCRdb's copy has only in-frame clones and leaves some out. Of around 2.5 million clones detected, 80% to 95% appear once; the ten largest clones hold 0.36%. Sequences were obtained from naive CD4+ T cells from PBMCs. Source of these receptors: a man aged 18 to 29 in good health. Some clones in this sample may be carry-over from other donors' samples. Both conserved end residues are part of each CDR3. A D gene is named only where the DNA matches it firmly. Clone size is stated in some rows and not others, as once, few, many or a class when expanded.

V gene: TRBV7-8
D gene: TRBD2
clone size: NA
J gene: TRBJ2-1
CDR3 protein: CASTLRGLAGNNEQFF
CDR3 DNA: TGTGCCAGCACTTTAAGGGGGCTAGCGGGGAACAATGAGCAGTTCTTC

V gene: TRBV21-1
D gene: NA
clone size: NA
J gene: TRBJ2-7
CDR3 protein: CASSKEVRTESSYEQYF
CDR3 DNA: TGTGCCAGCAGCAAAGAGGTTAGGACGGAAAGCTCCTACGAGCAGTACTTC

V gene: TRBV7-9
D gene: TRBD2
clone size: NA
J gene: TRBJ2-3
CDR3 protein: CASSLVAGGPGDTQYF
CDR3 DNA: TGTGCCAGCAGCTTAGTTGCGGGAGGGCCAGGTGATACGCAGTATTTT

V gene: TRBV5-6
D gene: NA
clone size: NA
J gene: TRBJ1-2
CDR3 protein: CASSLRQLPYGYTF
CDR3 DNA: TGTGCCAGCAGCTTAAGACAGTTACCCTATGGCTACACCTTC

V gene: TRBV11-2
D gene: NA
clone size: NA
J gene: TRBJ2-6
CDR3 protein: CASSGLRSGANVLTF
CDR3 DNA: TGTGCCAGCAGCGGTCTCCGGTCTGGGGCCAACGTCCTGACTTTC

V gene: TRBV19
D gene: NA
clone size: NA
J gene: TRBJ2-5
CDR3 protein: CATQAGETQYF
CDR3 DNA: TGTGCCACCCAGGCCGGGGAGACCCAGTACTTC

V gene: TRBV25-1
D gene: NA
clone size: NA
J gene: TRBJ2-2
CDR3 protein: CASQQEYTGELFF
CDR3 DNA: TGTGCCAGTCAACAGGAGTACACCGGGGAGCTGTTTTTT

V gene: TRBV7-9
D gene: NA
clone size: NA
J gene: TRBJ2-3
CDR3 protein: CASSATGQLSTDTQYF
CDR3 DNA: TGTGCCAGCAGCGCTACCGGACAGCTTAGCACAGATACGCAGTATTTT

V gene: TRBV5-6
D gene: TRBD2
clone size: NA
J gene: TRBJ2-1
CDR3 protein: CASSLGLAGALDEQFF
CDR3 DNA: TGTGCCAGCAGCTTGGGACTAGCGGGAGCATTAGATGAGCAGTTCTTC

V gene: TRBV18
D gene: NA
clone size: NA
J gene: TRBJ2-5
CDR3 protein: CASSPSVHETQYF
CDR3 DNA: TGTGCCAGCTCACCATCCGTCCACGAGACCCAGTACTTC

V gene: TRBV18
D gene: TRBD1
clone size: NA
J gene: TRBJ2-5
CDR3 protein: CASSRTGLGETQYF
CDR3 DNA: TGTGCCAGCTCCCGGACAGGGTTGGGAGAGACCCAGTACTTC

V gene: TRBV7-9
D gene: NA
clone size: NA
J gene: TRBJ2-2
CDR3 protein: CASRWQGNGELFF
CDR3 DNA: TGTGCCAGCAGGTGGCAGGGGAACGGGGAGCTGTTTTTT

V gene: TRBV7-3
D gene: TRBD2
clone size: NA
J gene: TRBJ2-3
CDR3 protein: CASSLTGLAGGPSTDTQYF
CDR3 DNA: TGTGCCAGCAGCTTAACGGGACTAGCGGGAGGGCCGAGCACAGATACGCAGTATTTT

V gene: TRBV2
D gene: TRBD1
clone size: NA
J gene: TRBJ1-1
CDR3 protein: CASRATTGRGTEAFF
CDR3 DNA: TGTGCCAGCAGGGCCACGACAGGGCGGGGGACTGAAGCTTTCTTT

V gene: TRBV28
D gene: NA
clone size: NA
J gene: TRBJ2-2
CDR3 protein: CASSPTGNTGELFF
CDR3 DNA: TGTGCCAGCAGTCCGACAGGGAACACCGGGGAGCTGTTTTTT

V gene: TRBV4-1
D gene: NA
clone size: NA
J gene: TRBJ2-5
CDR3 protein: CASSQSPAETQYF
CDR3 DNA: TGCGCCAGCAGCCAAAGCCCCGCAGAGACCCAGTACTTC

V gene: TRBV29-1
D gene: NA
clone size: NA
J gene: TRBJ1-1
CDR3 protein: CSVAPAGLTTEAFF
CDR3 DNA: TGCAGCGTTGCCCCGGCTGGACTCACCACTGAAGCTTTCTTT

V gene: TRBV4-1
D gene: TRBD2
clone size: NA
J gene: TRBJ2-7
CDR3 protein: CASSQDVVEGLASYEQYF
CDR3 DNA: TGCGCCAGCAGCCAAGATGTAGTAGAGGGACTAGCATCCTACGAGCAGTACTTC

V gene: TRBV4-1
D gene: TRBD2
clone size: NA
J gene: TRBJ2-1
CDR3 protein: CASSHLGTSGTYNEQFF
CDR3 DNA: TGCGCCAGCAGCCACTTGGGGACTAGCGGGACCTACAATGAGCAGTTCTTC

V gene: TRBV5-6
D gene: NA
clone size: NA
J gene: TRBJ2-2
CDR3 protein: CASSPETGNGELFF
CDR3 DNA: TGTGCCAGCAGCCCGGAAACGGGGAACGGGGAGCTGTTTTTT

V gene: TRBV27
D gene: NA
clone size: NA
J gene: TRBJ2-7
CDR3 protein: CASSWTDATYEQYF
CDR3 DNA: TGTGCCAGCAGCTGGACAGACGCAACCTACGAGCAGTACTTC

V gene: TRBV28
D gene: TRBD1
clone size: NA
J gene: TRBJ1-1
CDR3 protein: CASRRTGGRTEAFF
CDR3 DNA: TGTGCCAGCAGGCGGACAGGGGGGAGAACTGAAGCTTTCTTT

V gene: TRBV5-1
D gene: TRBD1
clone size: NA
J gene: TRBJ2-2
CDR3 protein: CASSVGQRNTGELFF
CDR3 DNA: TGCGCCAGCAGCGTGGGACAGAGAAACACCGGGGAGCTGTTTTTT

V gene: TRBV5-1
D gene: NA
clone size: NA
J gene: TRBJ2-7
CDR3 protein: CASSLMVGSSYEQYF
CDR3 DNA: TGCGCCAGCAGCTTGATGGTAGGATCCTCCTACGAGCAGTACTTC

V gene: TRBV6-5
D gene: TRBD2
clone size: NA
J gene: TRBJ2-2
CDR3 protein: CASSYRGDTGELFF
CDR3 DNA: TGTGCCAGCAGTTATCGGGGGGACACCGGGGAGCTGTTTTTT

V gene: TRBV5-1
D gene: NA
clone size: NA
J gene: TRBJ1-1
CDR3 protein: CASSLAGAKTEAFF
CDR3 DNA: TGCGCCAGCAGCTTGGCGGGGGCTAAGACTGAAGCTTTCTTT

V gene: TRBV7-9
D gene: NA
clone size: few
J gene: TRBJ1-2
CDR3 protein: CASSYAGNGYTF
CDR3 DNA: TGTGCCAGCAGCTATGCTGGGAATGGCTACACCTTC

V gene: TRBV12-5
D gene: NA
clone size: NA
J gene: TRBJ2-5
CDR3 protein: CASGLAGLQETQYF
CDR3 DNA: TGTGCTAGTGGTTTGGCAGGGCTCCAAGAGACCCAGTACTTC

V gene: TRBV9
D gene: TRBD1
clone size: once
J gene: TRBJ2-5
CDR3 protein: CASSPGTGGRQETQYF
CDR3 DNA: TGTGCCAGCAGCCCAGGGACAGGGGGAAGGCAAGAGACCCAGTACTTC

V gene: TRBV11-3
D gene: TRBD2
clone size: NA
J gene: TRBJ2-7
CDR3 protein: CASSPGGVAGAYEQYF
CDR3 DNA: TGTGCCAGCAGCCCGGGAGGGGTAGCGGGGGCCTACGAGCAGTACTTC

V gene: TRBV5-4
D gene: NA
clone size: NA
J gene: TRBJ2-7
CDR3 protein: CASSLGGPSYEQYF
CDR3 DNA: TGTGCCAGCAGCTTGGGGGGCCCCTCCTACGAGCAGTACTTC

V gene: TRBV5-4
D gene: NA
clone size: NA
J gene: TRBJ2-7
CDR3 protein: CASSLTLAPEQYF
CDR3 DNA: TGTGCCAGCAGCTTGACCCTAGCCCCCGAGCAGTACTTC